These 6 T cell receptor beta chains were sequenced from one sample in a study of OX40 agonist ivuxolimab in advanced cancers. TCRdb's copy holds only in-frame clones and misses some; the assay was immunoSEQ multiplex PCR. The data contain about 55,000 clones, roughly 90% of them singletons. Source: CD4+ or CD8+ T cells sorted from blood, taken in a trial of the OX40 agonist ivuxolimab. The receptors originated from an adult with an advanced solid tumor such as melanoma, head and neck, liver or kidney cancer.

The CDR3 DNA reads as TGTGCCAGCAGCCAATTAGGCGAGCAGTACTTC. Translated: CASSQLGEQYF. V gene TRBV6-5 combines with J gene TRBJ2-7; D unclear. Germline V gene lookup returns CDR1 MNHEY and CDR2 SVGAGI. Between the trimmed V and J ends, which lost 6 bases and 6 bases, there was a span of 9 bases. The CDR3 covers 11 residues.

The table lists this clone with a count of one. V usage is TRBV5-8 and J usage is TRBJ1-5, with D possibly TRBD1 on 5 matching bases. V was trimmed by 1 base and J by 1 base, leaving 12 bases between them. The length of the CDR3 is 16 residues. From germline, CDR1 is SGHTS and CDR2 YDEGEE. The CDR3 DNA sequence: TGTGCCAGCAGCTTGTGGGGACGGAGGAGCAATCAGCCCCAGCATTTT. It codes for CASSLWGRRSNQPQHF.

The V call is TRBV7-3, the J call TRBJ1-5; D might be TRBD1 (5 bases). Germline loops: CDR1 SGHTA, CDR2 FQGTGA. This CDR3 region has 14 residues. Trimming cost V 6 bases and J 1 base, with 10 bases left between them. The CDR3 region has the DNA TGTGCCAGCAGGCGCAGGGAAAGCAATCAGCCCCAGCATTTT. Amino acid sequence: CASRRRESNQPQHF.

The chain is built from TRBV5-1 and TRBJ2-5; perhaps TRBD1 as D (5 bases). V was shortened by 0 bases and J by 0 bases, with 6 bases between the two germline ends. Germline CDR1 is SGHRS and CDR2 is YFSETQ. The CDR3 is 14 residues long. The DNA for the CDR3 is TGCGCCAGCAGCTTGGGACAGTACCAAGAGACCCAGTACTTC. Encoded protein: CASSLGQYQETQYF.

V is TRBV20-1 and J is TRBJ2-7; D is unclear. Per germline, CDR1 DFQATT and CDR2 SNEGSKA (reference sequence). V was clipped by 3 bases and J by 3 bases, with 6 bases between them. The CDR3 extends over 11 amino acids. The CDR3 loop is CSARDHYEQYF. The CDR3 DNA sequence: TGCAGTGCTAGGGATCACTACGAGCAGTACTTC.

V usage is TRBV5-1 and J usage is TRBJ2-1, with 10 nucleotides matching TRBD1. The CDR3 sequence is 16 residues long. Germline-derived CDR1 and CDR2 are SGHRS and YFSETQ. The trim removed 1 base at V and 5 bases at J, leaving 6 bases unmatched. The CDR3, as DNA: TGCGCCAGCAGCTTGTGGGGACAGGGGAGGAACAATGAGCAGTTCTTC. The encoded protein is CASSLWGQGRNNEQFF.